One and the same sample provided the 23 T cell receptor beta chains below, sequenced in a study of CD8+ T cells in alopecia areata. Specified treatment: oral pan-JAK inhibitor, 5-10 mg twice daily. The authors extracted RNA and reverse transcribed it into cDNA as the sequencing template. Clones were read by immunoSEQ multiplex PCR, and TCRdb kept only the in-frame ones, dropping some. The table shows some 160,000 clones, with around three fifths occurring only once. The sequences come from CD4+ T cells sorted from blood, collected at week 4, from a patient treated with tofacitinib. These receptors originate from a human donor with alopecia areata.

This chain joins TRBV30 and TRBJ2-1; a weak D match, TRBD2 (5 bases). This CDR3 contains 12 residues. Germline CDR1 reads GTSNPN; CDR2 reads SVGIG (reference sequence). V was shortened by 3 bases and J by 10 bases, with 13 bases between the two germline ends. In DNA form, the CDR3 reads TGTGCCTGGAGGAAGGGAGAATTGGAGCAGTTCTTC. Protein sequence: CAWRKGELEQFF.

There are a few counts of this clone. V gene TRBV10-3 combines with J gene TRBJ2-7; D unresolved. Trimming removed 6 bases at V and 3 bases at J, with 12 bases between. CDR1 and CDR2 from the germline V gene are ENHRY and SYGVKD. CDR3 length: 13 amino acids. The CDR3 sequence is CAIRRNTNYEQYF. The CDR3 nucleotides are TGTGCCATCAGGCGAAACACCAACTACGAGCAGTACTTC.

J is TRBJ2-1 and V is TRBV29-1, with D perhaps matching TRBD2 (6 bases). The germline V and J ends were trimmed by 6 bases and 1 base, with 13 bases remaining between them. The CDR3 is 14 amino acids. CDR1 SQVTM and CDR2 ANQGSEA come from the germline V gene. In DNA form, the CDR3 reads TGCAGCGTGCCCAAGGGACTTTCCTACAATGAGCAGTTCTTC. This gives the protein CSVPKGLSYNEQFF.

The chain has TRBV29-1 and TRBJ2-7, with TRBD1 matching over 9 bases. J gave up 4 bases and V 1 base, and 8 bases lay outside the gene matches. This CDR3 is built from 15 residues. Germline V gene lookup returns CDR1 SQVTM and CDR2 ANQGSEA. CDR3 DNA: TGCAGCGTTGAAGTTGGGACAGGGCATGGTTACGAGCAGTACTTC. As protein: CSVEVGTGHGYEQYF.

The V gene is TRBV7-2, the J gene TRBJ2-6; 11 bases fit TRBD2. V was pared by 3 bases and J by 4 bases, with 5 bases of the junction left unmatched. Germline assignment: CDR1 SGHTA and CDR2 FQGNSA. The CDR3 runs 17 residues. The CDR3: CASSFPSGGLGANVLTF. The DNA of the CDR3 is TGTGCCAGCAGCTTTCCTAGCGGGGGGCTGGGGGCCAACGTCCTGACTTTC.

This rearrangement joins TRBV5-1 to TRBJ2-7, with 9 bases lining up with TRBD1. Germline loops: CDR1 SGHRS, CDR2 YFSETQ. This CDR3 is 14 amino acids long. V trimming: 4 bases; J trimming: 5 bases; junction bases outside the gene matches: 7. The CDR3 DNA follows: TGCGCCAGCAGCATACAGGGGGCAGGGAACGAGCAGTACTTC. This translates into CASSIQGAGNEQYF.

This sequence joins TRBV29-1 and TRBJ2-2; TRBD2 might be the D (5 bases). Trimming removed 1 base at V and 5 bases at J, with 8 bases between. From germline, CDR1 is SQVTM and CDR2 ANQGSEA. This CDR3 has 13 residues. The CDR3 sequence: CSVEAKRTGELFF. Here the CDR3 DNA reads TGCAGCGTTGAAGCTAAGCGGACCGGGGAGCTGTTTTTT.

This clone showed up just a few times. This sequence joins TRBV7-2 and TRBJ2-7, with D perhaps matching TRBD1 or TRBD2 (5 bases each). The V and J ends lost 5 bases and 7 bases respectively, with 12 bases between them. The CDR3 sequence is 12 residues long. Germline loops: CDR1 SGHTA, CDR2 FQGNSA. This chain's CDR3 is CASSRDLKEQYF. The CDR3 nucleotides are TGTGCCAGCAGCAGGGACCTCAAGGAGCAGTACTTC. The full variable domain, in which reference TRBV7-2 and TRBJ2-7 provide the parts outside the CDR3, is GAGVSQSPSNKVTEKGKDVELRCDPISGHTALYWYRQSLGQGLEFLIYFQGNSAPDKSGLPSDRFSAERTGGSVSTLTIQRTQQEDSAVYLCASSRDLKEQYFGPGTRLTVT.

This chain uses TRBV25-1 with TRBJ2-5; D remains ambiguous. Germline V gene sequence: CDR1 MGHDK, CDR2 SYGVNS. The CDR3 runs to 14 residues. Trimming removed 1 base at V and 4 bases at J, with 10 bases between. The CDR3 sequence: CASSEFTDRETQYF. The CDR3 DNA sequence: TGTGCCAGCAGTGAATTTACGGACCGAGAGACCCAGTACTTC.

This rearrangement joins TRBV5-1 to TRBJ2-2; unclear D gene. Trimming pared 4 bases from V and 7 bases from J, leaving 14 bases between. The CDR3 runs to 14 residues. Germline V gene lookup returns CDR1 SGHRS and CDR2 YFSETQ. CDR3 region: CASSPQTWDGELFF. The CDR3 nucleotides are TGCGCCAGCAGCCCCCAAACCTGGGACGGGGAGCTGTTTTTT.

This clone appeared a few times. The genes are TRBV5-4 and TRBJ2-5, with 10 bases fitting TRBD2. Germline assignment: CDR1 SGHNT and CDR2 YYREEE (reference sequence). The CDR3 has 15 residues. The V gene end was trimmed by 3 bases and the J gene end by 7 bases; junction bases not matched to a gene: 9. The CDR3, as DNA: TGTGCCAGCAGCTCGAGTCCTCCTAGCGGGGGGACCCAGTACTTC. This sequence encodes CASSSSPPSGGTQYF.

Notes on this clone: The sample has other DNA sequences that encode this CDR3 too. The CDR3 loop is CSAGTGRDQPQHF. CDR3 coding DNA: TGCAGCGCCGGGACAGGGCGGGATCAGCCCCAGCATTTT. The genes are TRBV29-1 and TRBJ1-5; 9 positions agree with TRBD1. Germline assignment: CDR1 SQVTM and CDR2 ANQGSEA. The ends lost 7 bases at V and 5 bases at J; junction bases unmatched: 6. The CDR3 is 13 amino acids.

The V and J genes are TRBV7-3 and TRBJ2-3; TRBD2 matches at 7 bases. The length of the CDR3 is 15 residues. In germline, CDR1 is SGHTA, CDR2 FQGTGA. J gave up 1 base and V 5 bases, and 6 bases lay outside the gene matches. This CDR3 is CASSRASGRTDTQYF. As DNA, the CDR3 is TGTGCCAGCAGCCGAGCTAGCGGCCGCACAGATACGCAGTATTTT.

V and J are TRBV29-1 and TRBJ1-1, with D tentatively TRBD1 (6 bases). The CDR3 loop spans 12 amino acids. Germline V gene lookup returns CDR1 SQVTM and CDR2 ANQGSEA. V dropped 6 bases and J dropped 4 bases, with 12 bases sitting between them. The CDR3 is CSVSKGVTEAFF. CDR3 DNA: TGCAGCGTGTCGAAGGGGGTCACTGAAGCTTTCTTT. Based on the CDR3 plus reference TRBV29-1 and TRBJ1-1, the full variable domain is SAVISQKPSRDICQRGTSLTIQCQVDSQVTMMFWYRQQPGQSLTLIATANQGSEATYESGFVIDKFPISRPNLTFSTLTVSNMSPEDSSIYLCSVSKGVTEAFFGQGTRLTVV.

The chain uses TRBV15 and TRBJ1-6; D possibly corresponds to TRBD1 (6 bases). The CDR3 is 17 residues long. V lost 1 base to trimming and J lost 8 bases, with 18 bases between them. In germline, CDR1 is LNHNV, CDR2 YYDKDF (reference sequence). The CDR3 DNA is TGTGCCACCAGCAGAGTGGGGGCAGGGAGGGTTTATTCACCCCTCCACTTT. Translated: CATSRVGAGRVYSPLHF.

V gene TRBV7-2 combines with J gene TRBJ2-5, with D perhaps matching TRBD1 (6 bases). The V gene lost 5 bases and the J gene lost 5 bases, with 15 bases spanning the gap. The length of the CDR3 is 14 residues. Germline CDR1 reads SGHTA; CDR2 reads FQGNSA. The CDR3 here is CASSDPGTSETQYF. DNA of the CDR3: TGTGCCAGCAGCGACCCGGGGACATCCGAGACCCAGTACTTC.

V usage is TRBV6-5 and J usage is TRBJ1-1; no reliable D call. Germline CDR1 is MNHEY and CDR2 is SVGAGI. Trimming left V 6 bases short and J 6 bases short, with 20 bases between. The CDR3 spans 15 residues. Here the CDR3 DNA reads TGTGCCAGCAGGCACCTGCAGAGAGTCAACGCTGAAGCTTTCTTT. Protein: CASRHLQRVNAEAFF.

The rearrangement links TRBV29-1 to TRBJ1-5; 7 bases are a match to TRBD1. Germline loops: CDR1 SQVTM, CDR2 ANQGSEA. V was pared by 4 bases and J by 4 bases, with 4 bases of the junction left unmatched. This CDR3 contains 13 residues. DNA for the CDR3: TGCAGCGTTGGGAACAGGGGAAATCAGCCCCAGCATTTT. Translating it yields CSVGNRGNQPQHF. The full variable domain, rest sourced from reference TRBV29-1 and TRBJ1-5, is SAVISQKPSRDICQRGTSLTIQCQVDSQVTMMFWYRQQPGQSLTLIATANQGSEATYESGFVIDKFPISRPNLTFSTLTVSNMSPEDSSIYLCSVGNRGNQPQHFGDGTRLSIL.

The rearrangement joins TRBV30 to TRBJ1-4; 8 nucleotides line up with TRBD1. Germline CDR1 GTSNPN, CDR2 SVGIG (reference sequence). J was trimmed by 2 bases and V by 6 bases; bases with no gene match: 11. The CDR3 totals 16 residues. DNA for the CDR3: TGTGCCTGCCCTTCGGACAGGGCGGCGACTAATGAAAAACTGTTTTTT. Its translation: CACPSDRAATNEKLFF. The full variable domain, with the rest looked up from reference TRBV30 and TRBJ1-4, is SQTIHQWPATLVQPVGSPLSLECTVEGTSNPNLYWYRQAAGRGLQLLFYSVGIGQISSEVPQNLSASRPQDRQFILSSKKLLLSDSGFYLCACPSDRAATNEKLFFGSGTQLSVL.

The CDR3 protein is CASSPRGSGTDTQYF. CDR3 nucleotide sequence: TGTGCCAGCAGTCCCCGAGGTAGCGGCACAGATACGCAGTATTTT. This sequence joins TRBV28 and TRBJ2-3, with a weak D call TRBD2 (5 bases). V gave up 5 bases and J gave up 1 base, with 13 bases separating them. Germline CDR1 is MDHEN and CDR2 is SYDVKM. CDR3 size: 15 residues.

The rearrangement joins TRBV9 to TRBJ1-2; 7 positions match TRBD1. The V gene end was trimmed by 3 bases and the J gene end by 8 bases; junction bases not matched to a gene: 7. CDR1 is SGDLS, CDR2 YYNGEE, per germline. This CDR3 spans 13 amino acids. CDR3 nucleotide sequence: TGTGCCAGCAGCGCAGGGGGAGGGATCGGCTACACCTTC. Translated, it gives CASSAGGGIGYTF.

This chain joins TRBV30 and TRBJ2-7; maybe TRBD2 (7 bases). Trimming left V 6 bases short and J 2 bases short, with 14 bases between. Germline CDR1 GTSNPN, CDR2 SVGIG (reference sequence). The CDR3 runs 13 residues. The CDR3, as DNA: TGTGCCTGTTTGGGGGGGGGCCCCTACGAGCAGTACTTC. It translates to CACLGGGPYEQYF.

This rearrangement joins TRBV25-1 to TRBJ2-7; 7 bases map to TRBD1. CDR3 size: 12 residues. Germline loops: CDR1 MGHDK, CDR2 SYGVNS. V trimming: 6 bases; J trimming: 6 bases; junction bases outside the gene matches: 5. The CDR3 sequence is CASRGQVLEQYF. CDR3 sequence (DNA): TGTGCCAGCAGAGGACAGGTTCTCGAGCAGTACTTC.